This record looks at one T cell receptor beta chain sequence and its context. Its antigen is unknown. Only patients with CD8+CD57+ cell expansion on flow cytometry were chosen for sequencing. Every patient presented with severe acquired aplastic anemia. Trimming stripped 6 bases from V and 0 bases from J, with 10 bases between. The V gene's germline CDR1 is KGHDR and CDR2 SFDVKD. This CDR3 has 14 residues. The data were taken from a study of CD8+CD57+ T cells in acquired aplastic anemia. About the research overall: The mean DNA yield obtained from sorted CD4+ and CD8+ cells came to 3 to 4 ug. The study, taken as a whole, reports: CD8+ Simpson's diversity in patients was not significantly different from that in controls. It was found that almost 30 CD8+ CDR3 sequences were shared between patients and controls.

Template material for TCR beta VDJ and CDR3 profiling consisted of genomic DNA. From the reads, TCRdb called clonotypes with MiXCR, one entry per CDR3 protein. The table has some 170,000 distinct CDR3 sequences, around 50% seen once. Sequencing used sorted CD4+, CD8+, or CD8+CD57+ T cells (not recorded which) from PBMCs. The clonotype originates from a human donor with aplastic anemia. The chain combines TRBV24-1 with TRBJ2-5; D is tentatively TRBD1 or TRBD2 (6 bases each). This CDR3 reads CATSRGAYQETQYF. As DNA, the CDR3 is TGTGCCACCAGTAGGGGGGCGTACCAAGAGACCCAGTACTTC.